Included here is one TCR beta chain sequence, with context. The protocol was immunoSEQ multiplex PCR, while the TCRdb copy is restricted to in-frame clones and leaves out a portion. The table includes under 850,000 clones, about two thirds detected once. This sample was included in a study of shared clonotypes between healthy human individuals. The germline V gene has CDR1 WSHSY and CDR2 SAAADI. V lost 6 bases, J lost 9 bases, and 11 bases stayed unmatched. This CDR3 has 14 amino acids. This chain connects TRBV10-2 to TRBJ2-1, with TRBD2 matching 7 bases. This TCR came from a woman aged 30 to 39 in good health. Material: memory CD4+ T cells sorted from blood. Subset given: CD45RA-negative fraction. Written as DNA, the CDR3 is TGCGCCAGCAGGGCGGGGCCGCCGGGGGGTGAGCAGTTCTTC. Encoded protein: CASRAGPPGGEQFF.